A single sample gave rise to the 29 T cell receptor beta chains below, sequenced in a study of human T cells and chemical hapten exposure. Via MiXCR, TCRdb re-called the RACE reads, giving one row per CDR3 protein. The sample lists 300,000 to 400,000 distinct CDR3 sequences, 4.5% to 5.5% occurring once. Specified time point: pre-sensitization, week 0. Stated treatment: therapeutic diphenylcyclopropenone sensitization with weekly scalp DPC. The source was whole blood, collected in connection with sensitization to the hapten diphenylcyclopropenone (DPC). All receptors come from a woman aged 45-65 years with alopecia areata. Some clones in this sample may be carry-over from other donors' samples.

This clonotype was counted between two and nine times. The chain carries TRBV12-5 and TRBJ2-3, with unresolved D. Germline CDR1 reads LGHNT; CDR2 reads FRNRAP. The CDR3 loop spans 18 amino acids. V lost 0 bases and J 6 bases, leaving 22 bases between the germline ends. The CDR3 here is CASGLVPPDGLRRDTQYF. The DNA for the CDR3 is TGTGCTAGTGGTTTGGTACCTCCCGACGGGTTACGGCGGGATACGCAGTATTTT. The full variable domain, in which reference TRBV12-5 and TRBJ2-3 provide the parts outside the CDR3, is DARVTQTPRHKVTEMGQEVTMRCQPILGHNTVFWYRQTMMQGLELLAYFRNRAPLDDSGMPKDRFSAEMPDATLATLKIQPSEPRDSAVYFCASGLVPPDGLRRDTQYFGPGTRLTVL.

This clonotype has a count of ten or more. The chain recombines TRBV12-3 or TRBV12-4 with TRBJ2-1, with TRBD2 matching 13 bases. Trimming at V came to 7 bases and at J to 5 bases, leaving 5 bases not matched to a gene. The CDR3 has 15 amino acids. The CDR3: CASTQGTSGNNEQFF. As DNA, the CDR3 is TGTGCCAGCACCCAAGGGACTAGCGGGAACAATGAGCAGTTCTTC.

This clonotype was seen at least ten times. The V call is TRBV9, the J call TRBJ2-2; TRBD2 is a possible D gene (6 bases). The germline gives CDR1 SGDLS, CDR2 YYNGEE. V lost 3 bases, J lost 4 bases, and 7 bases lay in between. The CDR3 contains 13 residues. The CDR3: CASSAGGTGELFF. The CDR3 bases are TGTGCCAGCAGCGCCGGGGGCACCGGGGAGCTGTTTTTT.

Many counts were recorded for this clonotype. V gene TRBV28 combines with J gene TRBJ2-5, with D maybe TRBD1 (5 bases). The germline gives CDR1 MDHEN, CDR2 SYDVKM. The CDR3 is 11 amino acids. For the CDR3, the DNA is TGTGCGATTCAGGGACAAGAGACCCAGTACTTC. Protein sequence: CAIQGQETQYF.

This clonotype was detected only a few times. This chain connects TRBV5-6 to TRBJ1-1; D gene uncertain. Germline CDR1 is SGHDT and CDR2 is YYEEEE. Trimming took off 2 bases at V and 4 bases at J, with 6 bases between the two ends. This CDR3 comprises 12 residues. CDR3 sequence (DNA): TGTGCCAGCAGCTTACAGACCACTGAAGCTTTCTTT. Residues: CASSLQTTEAFF.

The CDR3 here is CASSFQDTQYF. The CDR3 coding sequence is TGTGCCAGCAGCTTTCAAGATACGCAGTATTTT. V gene TRBV3-1 combines with J gene TRBJ2-3; D not certain. CDR3 length: 11 residues. The V end lost 5 bases, the J end lost 5 bases, and 5 bases lay between the germline ends. Germline V gives CDR1 LGHDT, CDR2 YNNKEL (reference sequence).

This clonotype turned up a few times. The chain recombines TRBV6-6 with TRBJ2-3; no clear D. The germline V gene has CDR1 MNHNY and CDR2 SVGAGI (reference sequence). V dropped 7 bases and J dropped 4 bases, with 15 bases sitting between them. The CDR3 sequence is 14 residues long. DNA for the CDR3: TGTGCCAGCACCACTGGCCGCGTCCCAGATACGCAGTATTTT. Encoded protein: CASTTGRVPDTQYF.

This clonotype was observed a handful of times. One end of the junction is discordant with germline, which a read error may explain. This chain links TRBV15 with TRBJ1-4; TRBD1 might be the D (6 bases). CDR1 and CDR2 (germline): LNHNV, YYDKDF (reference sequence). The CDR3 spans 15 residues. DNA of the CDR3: TGTGCCACCAGCAGCCGAGGGGGGGCTAAGGAAAAACTGTTTTTT. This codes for CATSSRGGAKEKLFF.

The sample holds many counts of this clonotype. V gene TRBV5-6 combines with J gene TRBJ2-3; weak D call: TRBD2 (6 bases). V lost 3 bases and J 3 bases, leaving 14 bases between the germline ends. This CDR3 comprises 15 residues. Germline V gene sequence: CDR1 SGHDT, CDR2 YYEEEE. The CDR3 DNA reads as TGTGCCAGCAGCTCCGGGGGTCCCTTGACAGATACGCAGTATTTT. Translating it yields CASSSGGPLTDTQYF.

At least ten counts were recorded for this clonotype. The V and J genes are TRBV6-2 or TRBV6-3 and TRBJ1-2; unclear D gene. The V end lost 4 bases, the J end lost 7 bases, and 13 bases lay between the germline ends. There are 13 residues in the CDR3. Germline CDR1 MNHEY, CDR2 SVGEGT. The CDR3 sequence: CASSFPVSSGYTF. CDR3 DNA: TGTGCCAGCAGTTTCCCAGTGTCCTCTGGCTACACCTTC.

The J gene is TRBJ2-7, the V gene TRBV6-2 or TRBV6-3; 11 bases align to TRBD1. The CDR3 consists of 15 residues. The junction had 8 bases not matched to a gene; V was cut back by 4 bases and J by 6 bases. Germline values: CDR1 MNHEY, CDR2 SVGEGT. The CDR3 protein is CASSLLGTGGTEQYF. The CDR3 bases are TGTGCCAGCAGTTTACTTGGGACAGGGGGAACCGAGCAGTACTTC.

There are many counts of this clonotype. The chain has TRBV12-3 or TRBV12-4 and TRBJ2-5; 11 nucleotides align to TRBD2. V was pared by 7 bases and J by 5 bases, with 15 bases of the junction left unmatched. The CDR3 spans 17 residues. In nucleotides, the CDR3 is TGTGCCAGCACCTCCTCGACGCCGGGACTAGCGGTTGAGACCCAGTACTTC. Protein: CASTSSTPGLAVETQYF.

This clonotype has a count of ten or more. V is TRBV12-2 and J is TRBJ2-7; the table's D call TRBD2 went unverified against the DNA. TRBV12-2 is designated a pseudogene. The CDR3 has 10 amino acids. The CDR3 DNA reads TGCTTAGCGGGGACCTACGAGCAGTACTTC. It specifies CLAGTYEQYF.

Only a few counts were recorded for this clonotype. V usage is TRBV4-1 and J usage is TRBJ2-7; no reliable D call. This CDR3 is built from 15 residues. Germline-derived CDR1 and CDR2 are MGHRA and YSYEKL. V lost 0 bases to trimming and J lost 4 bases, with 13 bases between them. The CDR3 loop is CASSQDLPVGYEQYF. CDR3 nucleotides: TGCGCCAGCAGCCAAGATCTCCCGGTTGGGTACGAGCAGTACTTC.

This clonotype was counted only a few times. CDR3 sequence: CASSLKAGLEIARELFF. The DNA of the CDR3 is TGTGCCAGCAGCTTAAAAGCCGGACTAGAGATTGCCAGGGAGCTGTTTTTT. The chain recombines TRBV7-2 with TRBJ2-2; 7 bases match TRBD2. The germline gives CDR1 SGHTA, CDR2 FQGNSA. J gave up 9 bases and V 2 bases, and 15 bases lay outside the gene matches. The CDR3 runs to 17 residues.

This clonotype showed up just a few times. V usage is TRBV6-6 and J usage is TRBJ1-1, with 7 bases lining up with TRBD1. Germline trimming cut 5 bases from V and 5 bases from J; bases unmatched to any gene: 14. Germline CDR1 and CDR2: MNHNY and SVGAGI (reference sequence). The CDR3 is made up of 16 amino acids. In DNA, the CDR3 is TGTGCCAGCAGTCCAGGACAGGTCTTTCGGGGGACTGAAGCTTTCTTT. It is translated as CASSPGQVFRGTEAFF.

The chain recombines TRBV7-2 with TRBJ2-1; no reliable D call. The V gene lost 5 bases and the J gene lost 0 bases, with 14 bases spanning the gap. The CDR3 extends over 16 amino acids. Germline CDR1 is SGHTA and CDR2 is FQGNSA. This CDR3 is CASSQHRISSYNEQFF. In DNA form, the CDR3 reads TGTGCCAGCAGCCAGCATAGGATCAGCTCCTACAATGAGCAGTTCTTC.

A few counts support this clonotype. Written as DNA, the CDR3 is TGTGCCAGCAGTTACCCTATTACAGGAACTAGCAATCAGCCCCAGCATTTT. It codes for CASSYPITGTSNQPQHF. The chain joins TRBV6-2 or TRBV6-3 to TRBJ1-5; a weak D match, TRBD1 (5 bases). Germline CDR1 MNHEY, CDR2 SVGEGT. V was pared by 2 bases and J by 0 bases, with 14 bases between. The CDR3 is 17 residues long.

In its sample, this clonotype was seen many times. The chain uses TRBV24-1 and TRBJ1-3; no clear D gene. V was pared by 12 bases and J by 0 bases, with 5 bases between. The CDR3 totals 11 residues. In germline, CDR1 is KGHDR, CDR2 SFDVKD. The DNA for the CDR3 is TGTGCCCACTCCTCTGGAAACACCATATATTTT. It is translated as CAHSSGNTIYF.

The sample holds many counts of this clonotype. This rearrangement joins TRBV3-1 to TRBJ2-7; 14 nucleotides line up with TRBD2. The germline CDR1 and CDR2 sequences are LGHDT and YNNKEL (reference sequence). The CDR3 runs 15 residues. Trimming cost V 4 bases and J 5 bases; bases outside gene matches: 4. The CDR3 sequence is CASSRGLAGAHEQYF. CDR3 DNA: TGTGCCAGCAGCCGGGGACTAGCGGGAGCCCACGAGCAGTACTTC.

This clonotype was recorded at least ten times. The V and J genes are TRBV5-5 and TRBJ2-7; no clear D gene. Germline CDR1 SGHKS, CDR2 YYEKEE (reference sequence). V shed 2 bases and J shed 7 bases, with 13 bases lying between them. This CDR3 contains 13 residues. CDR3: CASSLGSHGEQYF. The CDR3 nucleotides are TGTGCCAGCAGCTTAGGGTCCCATGGGGAGCAGTACTTC.

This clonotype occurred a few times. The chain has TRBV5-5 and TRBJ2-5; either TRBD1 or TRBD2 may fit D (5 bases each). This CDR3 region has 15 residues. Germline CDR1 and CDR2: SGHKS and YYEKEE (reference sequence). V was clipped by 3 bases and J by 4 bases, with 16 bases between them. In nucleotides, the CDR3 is TGTGCCAGCAGCTCCAGGGAAGGGAGTGGAGAGACCCAGTACTTC. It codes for CASSSREGSGETQYF.

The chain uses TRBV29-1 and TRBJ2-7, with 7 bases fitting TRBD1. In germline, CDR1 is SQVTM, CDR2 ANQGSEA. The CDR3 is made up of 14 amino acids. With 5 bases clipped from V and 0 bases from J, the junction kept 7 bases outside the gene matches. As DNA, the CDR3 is TGCAGCGTTCAAAGTTGGGACAGCTCCTACGAGCAGTACTTC. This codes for CSVQSWDSSYEQYF.

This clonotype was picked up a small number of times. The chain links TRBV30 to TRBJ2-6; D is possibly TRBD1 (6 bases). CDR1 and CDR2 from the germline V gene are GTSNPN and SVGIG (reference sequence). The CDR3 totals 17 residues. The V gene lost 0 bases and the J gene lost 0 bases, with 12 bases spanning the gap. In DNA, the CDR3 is TGTGCCTGGAGTGTAACAGGGTCTAGCTCTGGGGCCAACGTCCTGACTTTC. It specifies CAWSVTGSSSGANVLTF.

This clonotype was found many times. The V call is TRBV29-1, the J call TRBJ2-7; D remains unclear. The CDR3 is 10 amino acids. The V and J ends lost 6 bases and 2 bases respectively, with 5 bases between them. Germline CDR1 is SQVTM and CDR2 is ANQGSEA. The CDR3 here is CSVRTYEQYF. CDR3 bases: TGCAGCGTCCGAACCTACGAGCAGTACTTC.

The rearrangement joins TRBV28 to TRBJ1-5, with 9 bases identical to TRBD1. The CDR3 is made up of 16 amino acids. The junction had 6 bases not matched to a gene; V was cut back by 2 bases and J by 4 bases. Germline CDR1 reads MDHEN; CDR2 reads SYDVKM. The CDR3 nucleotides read TGTGCCAGCAGTTTAGCGGGACAGGGTAATAATCAGCCCCAGCATTTT. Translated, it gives CASSLAGQGNNQPQHF.

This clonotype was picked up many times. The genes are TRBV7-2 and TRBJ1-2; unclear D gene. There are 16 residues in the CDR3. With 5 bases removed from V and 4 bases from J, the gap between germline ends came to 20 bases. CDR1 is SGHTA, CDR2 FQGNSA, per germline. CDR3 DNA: TGTGCCAGCAGCCTCACGGCCGGGCGGTATTCCTATGGCTACACCTTC. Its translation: CASSLTAGRYSYGYTF.

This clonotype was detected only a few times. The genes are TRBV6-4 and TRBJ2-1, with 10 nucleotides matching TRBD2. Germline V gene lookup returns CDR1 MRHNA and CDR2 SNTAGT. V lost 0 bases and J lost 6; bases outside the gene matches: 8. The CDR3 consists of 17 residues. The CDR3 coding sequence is TGTGCCAGCAGTGACTCGCCTTTAGCGGGGGGTACCAATGAGCAGTTCTTC. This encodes CASSDSPLAGGTNEQFF.

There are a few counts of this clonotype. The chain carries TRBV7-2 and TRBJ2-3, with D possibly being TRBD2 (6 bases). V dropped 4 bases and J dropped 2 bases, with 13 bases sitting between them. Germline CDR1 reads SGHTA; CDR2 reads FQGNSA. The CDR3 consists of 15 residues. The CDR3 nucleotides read TGTGCCAGCAGCTCCTCTAGCGCCCCCACAGATACGCAGTATTTT. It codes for CASSSSSAPTDTQYF.